This T cell receptor (beta chain) was profiled in a study of blood T cell repertoires in COVID-19. About the study: Material from acute and convalescent COVID-19 was sourced from the United States, Italy and Spain.

Repertoires were generated with immunoSEQ multiplex PCR, while TCRdb's copy carries only in-frame clones and drops some. The data contain 95,000 to 120,000 clones, about 88% of them singletons. V lost 5 bases, J lost 2 bases, and 8 bases stayed unmatched. Per the germline V gene, CDR1 is SQVTM and CDR2 is ANQGSEA. CDR3 length: 15 amino acids. The sequenced material came from peripheral blood. The sequence was obtained from a man in his forties with acute or convalescent COVID-19. The V call is TRBV29-1, the J call TRBJ2-3; 9 positions agree with TRBD1. DNA for the CDR3: TGCAGCGTTCTACAGGGGGCTATTGACACAGATACGCAGTATTTT. Protein product: CSVLQGAIDTDTQYF.